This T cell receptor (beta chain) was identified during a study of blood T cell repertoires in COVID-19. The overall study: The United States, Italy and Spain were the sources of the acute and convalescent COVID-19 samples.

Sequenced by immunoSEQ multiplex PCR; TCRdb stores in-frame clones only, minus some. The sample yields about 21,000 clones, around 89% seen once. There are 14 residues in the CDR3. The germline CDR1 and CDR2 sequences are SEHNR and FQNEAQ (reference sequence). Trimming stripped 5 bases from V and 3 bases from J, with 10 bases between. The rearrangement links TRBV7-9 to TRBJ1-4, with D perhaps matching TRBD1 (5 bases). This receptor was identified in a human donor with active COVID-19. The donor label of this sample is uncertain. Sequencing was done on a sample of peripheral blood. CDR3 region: CASSLVTANEKLFF. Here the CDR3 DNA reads TGTGCCAGCAGCCTCGTGACAGCTAATGAAAAACTGTTTTTT.